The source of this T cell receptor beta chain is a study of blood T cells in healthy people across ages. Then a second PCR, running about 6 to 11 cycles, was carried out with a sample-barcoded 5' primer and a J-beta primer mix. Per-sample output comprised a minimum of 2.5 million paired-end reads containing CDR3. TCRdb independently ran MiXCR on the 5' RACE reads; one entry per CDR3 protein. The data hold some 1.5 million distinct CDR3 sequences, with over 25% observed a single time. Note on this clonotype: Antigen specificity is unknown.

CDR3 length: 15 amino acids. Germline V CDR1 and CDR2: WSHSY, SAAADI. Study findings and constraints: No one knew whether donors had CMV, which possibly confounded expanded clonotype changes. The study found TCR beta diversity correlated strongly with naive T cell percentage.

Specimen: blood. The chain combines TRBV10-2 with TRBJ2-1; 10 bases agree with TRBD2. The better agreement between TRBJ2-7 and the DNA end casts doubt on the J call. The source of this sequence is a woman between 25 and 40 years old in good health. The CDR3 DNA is TGCGCCAGCCGAAATCTAGCGGGAGCAAACAATGAGCAGTACTTC. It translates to CASRNLAGANNEQYF.